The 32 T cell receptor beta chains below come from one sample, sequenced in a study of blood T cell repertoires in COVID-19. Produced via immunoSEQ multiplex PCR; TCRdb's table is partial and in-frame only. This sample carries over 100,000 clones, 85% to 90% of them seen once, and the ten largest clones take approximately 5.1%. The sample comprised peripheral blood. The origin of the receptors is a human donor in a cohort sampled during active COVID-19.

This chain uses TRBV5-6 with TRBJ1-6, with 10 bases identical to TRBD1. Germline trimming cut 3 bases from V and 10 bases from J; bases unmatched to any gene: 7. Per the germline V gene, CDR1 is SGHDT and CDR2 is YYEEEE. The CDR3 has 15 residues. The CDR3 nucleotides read TGTGCCAGCAGCTCCGGGACAGGGGTAAACTCACCCCTCCACTTT. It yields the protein CASSSGTGVNSPLHF.

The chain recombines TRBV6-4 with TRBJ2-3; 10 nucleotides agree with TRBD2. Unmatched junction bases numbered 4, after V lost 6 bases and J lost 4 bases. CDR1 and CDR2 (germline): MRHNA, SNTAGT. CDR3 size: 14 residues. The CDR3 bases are TGTGCCAGCAGCCTAGCGGGGGTCCCAGATACGCAGTATTTT. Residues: CASSLAGVPDTQYF.

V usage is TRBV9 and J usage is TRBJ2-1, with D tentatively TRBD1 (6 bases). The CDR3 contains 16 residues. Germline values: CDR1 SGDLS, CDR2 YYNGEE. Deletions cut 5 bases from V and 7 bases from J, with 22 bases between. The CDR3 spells CASSAHRAGSSNEQFF. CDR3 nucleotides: TGTGCCAGCAGTGCACACAGGGCTGGATCGAGTAATGAGCAGTTCTTC.

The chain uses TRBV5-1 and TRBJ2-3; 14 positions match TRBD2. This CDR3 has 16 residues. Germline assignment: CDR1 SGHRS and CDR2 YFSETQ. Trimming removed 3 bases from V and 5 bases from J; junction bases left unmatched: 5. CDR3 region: CASSSGTSGGLDTQYF. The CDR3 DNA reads TGCGCCAGCAGCTCTGGGACTAGCGGGGGTTTAGATACGCAGTATTTT.

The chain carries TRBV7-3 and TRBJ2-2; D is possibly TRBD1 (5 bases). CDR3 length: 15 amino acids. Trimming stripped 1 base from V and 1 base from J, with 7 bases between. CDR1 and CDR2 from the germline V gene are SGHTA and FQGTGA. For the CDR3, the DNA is TGTGCCAGCAGCTTAATTCAGGGGAACACCGGGGAGCTGTTTTTT. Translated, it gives CASSLIQGNTGELFF.

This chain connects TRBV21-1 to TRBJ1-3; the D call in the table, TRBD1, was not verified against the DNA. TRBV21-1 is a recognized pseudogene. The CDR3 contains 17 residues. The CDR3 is CASSKEDRLPSGNTIYF. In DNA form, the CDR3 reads TGTGCCAGCAGCAAAGAGGACAGGTTACCCTCTGGAAACACCATATATTTT.

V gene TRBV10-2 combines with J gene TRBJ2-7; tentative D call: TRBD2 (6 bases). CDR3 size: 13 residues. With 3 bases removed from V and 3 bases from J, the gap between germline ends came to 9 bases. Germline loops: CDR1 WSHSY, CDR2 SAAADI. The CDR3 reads CASSDADYYEQYF. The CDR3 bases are TGCGCCAGCAGTGACGCGGACTACTACGAGCAGTACTTC.

For the CDR3, the DNA is TGTGCCTGGACCGACAGGGGCCCCTCCTTTGAGCAGTACTTC. Residues: CAWTDRGPSFEQYF. This chain connects TRBV30 to TRBJ2-7; 8 nucleotides align to TRBD1. CDR1 and CDR2 (germline): GTSNPN, SVGIG (reference sequence). This CDR3 comprises 14 residues. The V and J ends lost 4 bases and 7 bases, in that order; junction bases with no gene match: 12.

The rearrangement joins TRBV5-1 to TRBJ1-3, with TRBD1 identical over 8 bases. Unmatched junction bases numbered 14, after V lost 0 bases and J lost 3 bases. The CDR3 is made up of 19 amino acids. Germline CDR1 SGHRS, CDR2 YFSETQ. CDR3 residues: CASSLGGDRRSSFGNTIYF. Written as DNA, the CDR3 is TGCGCCAGCAGCTTGGGAGGGGACAGGAGGTCCTCATTTGGAAACACCATATATTTT.

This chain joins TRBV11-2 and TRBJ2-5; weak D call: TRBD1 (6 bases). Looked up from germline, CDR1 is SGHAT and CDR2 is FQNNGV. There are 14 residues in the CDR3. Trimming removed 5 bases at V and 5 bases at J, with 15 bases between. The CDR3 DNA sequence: TGTGCCAGCAGCCCGGGTACAGGGTTGGAGACCCAGTACTTC. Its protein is CASSPGTGLETQYF.

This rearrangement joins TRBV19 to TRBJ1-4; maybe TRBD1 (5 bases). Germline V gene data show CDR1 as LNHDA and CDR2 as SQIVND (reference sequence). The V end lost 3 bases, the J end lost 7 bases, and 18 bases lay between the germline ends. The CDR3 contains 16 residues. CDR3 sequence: CASSIAIQVSSEKLFF. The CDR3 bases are TGTGCCAGTAGTATCGCCATACAGGTTTCTAGTGAAAAACTGTTTTTT.

In nucleotides, the CDR3 is TGCGCCAGCAGCCAAGTCAGCGGGGGAACAGATACGCAGTATTTT. This encodes CASSQVSGGTDTQYF. This chain links TRBV4-1 with TRBJ2-3, with TRBD2 matching over 8 bases. V lost 1 base to trimming and J lost 3 bases; unmatched junction nucleotides: 3. Germline values: CDR1 MGHRA, CDR2 YSYEKL. CDR3 size: 15 residues.

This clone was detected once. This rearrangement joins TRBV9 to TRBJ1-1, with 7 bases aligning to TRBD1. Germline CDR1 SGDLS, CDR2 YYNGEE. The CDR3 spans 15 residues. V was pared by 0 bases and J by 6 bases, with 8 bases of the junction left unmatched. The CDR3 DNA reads TGTGCCAGCAGCGTAGGACAGGGCTTCTTCGCTGAAGCTTTCTTT. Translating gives CASSVGQGFFAEAFF.

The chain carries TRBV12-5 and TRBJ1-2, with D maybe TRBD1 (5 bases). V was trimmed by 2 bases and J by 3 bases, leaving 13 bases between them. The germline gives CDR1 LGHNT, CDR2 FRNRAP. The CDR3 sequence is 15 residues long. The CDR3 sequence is CASGLSGRGDYGYTF. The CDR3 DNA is TGTGCTAGTGGTTTGTCAGGGCGAGGAGACTATGGCTACACCTTC.

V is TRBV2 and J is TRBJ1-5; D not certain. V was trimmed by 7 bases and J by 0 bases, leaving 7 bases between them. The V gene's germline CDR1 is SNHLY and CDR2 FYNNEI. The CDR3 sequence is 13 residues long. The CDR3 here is CASNVDSNQPQHF. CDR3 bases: TGTGCCAGCAACGTAGATAGCAATCAGCCCCAGCATTTT.

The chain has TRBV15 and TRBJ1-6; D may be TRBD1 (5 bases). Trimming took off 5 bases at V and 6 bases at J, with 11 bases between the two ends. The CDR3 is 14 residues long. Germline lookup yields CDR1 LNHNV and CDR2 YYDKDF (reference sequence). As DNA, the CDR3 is TGTGCCACCAGCCTTGGACACATTAATTCACCCCTCCACTTT. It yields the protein CATSLGHINSPLHF.

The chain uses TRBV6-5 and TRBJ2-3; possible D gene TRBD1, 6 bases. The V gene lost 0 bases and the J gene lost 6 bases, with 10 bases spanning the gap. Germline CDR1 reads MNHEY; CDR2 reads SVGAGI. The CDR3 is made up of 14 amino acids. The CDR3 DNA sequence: TGTGCCAGCAGTTACTCTATGGGGGCGGATACGCAGTATTTT. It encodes CASSYSMGADTQYF.

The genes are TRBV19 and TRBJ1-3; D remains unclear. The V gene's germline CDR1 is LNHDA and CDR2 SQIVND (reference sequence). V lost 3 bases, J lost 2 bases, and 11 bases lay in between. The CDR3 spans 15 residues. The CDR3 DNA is TGTGCCAGTAGTATCGGAGGGCTGCCTGGAAACACCATATATTTT. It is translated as CASSIGGLPGNTIYF.

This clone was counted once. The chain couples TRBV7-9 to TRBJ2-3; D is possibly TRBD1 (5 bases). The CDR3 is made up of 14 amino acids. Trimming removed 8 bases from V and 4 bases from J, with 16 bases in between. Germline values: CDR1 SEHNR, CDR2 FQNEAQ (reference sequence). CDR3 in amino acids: CASRRQGLPDTQYF. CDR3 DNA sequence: TGTGCCAGCCGAAGGCAGGGATTGCCAGATACGCAGTATTTT.

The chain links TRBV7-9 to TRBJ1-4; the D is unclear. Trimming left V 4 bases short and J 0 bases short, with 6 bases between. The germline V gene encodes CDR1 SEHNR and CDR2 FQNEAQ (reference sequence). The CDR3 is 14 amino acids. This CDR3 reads CASSSISTNEKLFF. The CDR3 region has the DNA TGTGCCAGCAGCTCCATTTCAACTAATGAAAAACTGTTTTTT.

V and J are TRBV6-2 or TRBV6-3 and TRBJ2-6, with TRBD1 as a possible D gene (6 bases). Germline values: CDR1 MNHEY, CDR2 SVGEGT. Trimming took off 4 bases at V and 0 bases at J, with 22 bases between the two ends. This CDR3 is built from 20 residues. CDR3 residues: CASSCATGEQICSGANVLTF. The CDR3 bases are TGTGCCAGCAGTTGCGCGACAGGCGAACAAATCTGCTCTGGGGCCAACGTCCTGACTTTC.

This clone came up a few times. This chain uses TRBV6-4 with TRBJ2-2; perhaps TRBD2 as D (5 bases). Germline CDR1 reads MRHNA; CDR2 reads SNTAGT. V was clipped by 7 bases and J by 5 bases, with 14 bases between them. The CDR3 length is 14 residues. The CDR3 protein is CASTPRPGTGELFF. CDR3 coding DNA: TGTGCCAGCACCCCGCGGCCGGGGACCGGGGAGCTGTTTTTT.

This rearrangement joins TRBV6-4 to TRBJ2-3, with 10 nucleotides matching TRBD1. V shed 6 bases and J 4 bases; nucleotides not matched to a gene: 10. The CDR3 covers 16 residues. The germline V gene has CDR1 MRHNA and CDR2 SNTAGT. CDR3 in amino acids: CASSADRGVGADTQYF. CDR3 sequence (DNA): TGTGCCAGCAGCGCGGACAGGGGGGTAGGGGCAGATACGCAGTATTTT.

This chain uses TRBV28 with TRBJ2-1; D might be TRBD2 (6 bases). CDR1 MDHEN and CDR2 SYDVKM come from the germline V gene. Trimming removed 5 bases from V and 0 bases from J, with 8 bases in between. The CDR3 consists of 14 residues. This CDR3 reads CASSRGYSYNEQFF. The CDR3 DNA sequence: TGTGCCAGCAGTCGGGGGTACTCCTACAATGAGCAGTTCTTC.

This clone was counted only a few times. The CDR3 reads CASIQTGSAHTEAFF. The CDR3 nucleotides read TGTGCCAGCATACAGACAGGGAGTGCCCACACTGAAGCTTTCTTT. The rearrangement uses TRBV3-1 (or the pseudogene TRBV3-2) and TRBJ1-1; 7 nucleotides align to TRBD1. V was clipped by 7 bases and J by 3 bases; unmatched bases: 11. CDR3 length: 15 amino acids. CDR1 LGHDT and CDR2 YNNKEL come from the germline V gene (reference sequence).

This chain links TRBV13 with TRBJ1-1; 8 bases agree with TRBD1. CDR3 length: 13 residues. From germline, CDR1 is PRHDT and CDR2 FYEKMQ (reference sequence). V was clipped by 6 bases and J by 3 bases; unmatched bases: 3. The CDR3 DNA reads TGTGCCAGCAGTGCGGACAGGGACACTGAAGCTTTCTTT. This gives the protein CASSADRDTEAFF.

Here the CDR3 DNA reads TGTGCCAGCAGTGACGGACAGGGGTCCGGAAACACCATATATTTT. This gives the protein CASSDGQGSGNTIYF. This chain joins TRBV2 and TRBJ1-3; 9 bases are a match to TRBD1. Germline CDR1 is SNHLY and CDR2 is FYNNEI. The CDR3 spans 15 residues. V lost 3 bases to trimming and J lost 4 bases; unmatched junction nucleotides: 4.

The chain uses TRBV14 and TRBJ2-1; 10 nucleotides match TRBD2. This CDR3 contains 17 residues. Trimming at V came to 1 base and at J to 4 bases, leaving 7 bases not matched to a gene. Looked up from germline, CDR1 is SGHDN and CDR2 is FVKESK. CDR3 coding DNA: TGTGCCAGCAGCCAAGCGGCTAGCGGGAGTGGGTACAATGAGCAGTTCTTC. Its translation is CASSQAASGSGYNEQFF.

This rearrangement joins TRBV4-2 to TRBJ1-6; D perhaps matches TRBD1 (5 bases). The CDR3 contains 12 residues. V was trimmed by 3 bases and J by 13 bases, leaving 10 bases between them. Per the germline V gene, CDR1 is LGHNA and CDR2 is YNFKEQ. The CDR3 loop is CASSHRQSPLHF. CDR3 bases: TGTGCCAGCAGCCACCGACAGTCCCCCCTCCACTTT.

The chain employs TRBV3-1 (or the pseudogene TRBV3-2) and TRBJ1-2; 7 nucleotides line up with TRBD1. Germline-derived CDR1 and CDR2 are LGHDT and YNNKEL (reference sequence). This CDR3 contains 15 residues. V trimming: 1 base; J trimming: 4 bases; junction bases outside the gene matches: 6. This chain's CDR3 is CASSQVARGSYGYTF. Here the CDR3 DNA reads TGTGCCAGCAGCCAAGTCGCCAGGGGGTCCTATGGCTACACCTTC.

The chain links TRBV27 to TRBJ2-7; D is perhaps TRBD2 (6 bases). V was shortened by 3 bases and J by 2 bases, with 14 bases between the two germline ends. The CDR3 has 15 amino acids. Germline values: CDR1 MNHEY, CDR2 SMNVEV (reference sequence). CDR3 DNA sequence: TGTGCCAGCAGTTTTGTGGGGGGATCCCCCTACGAGCAGTACTTC. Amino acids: CASSFVGGSPYEQYF.

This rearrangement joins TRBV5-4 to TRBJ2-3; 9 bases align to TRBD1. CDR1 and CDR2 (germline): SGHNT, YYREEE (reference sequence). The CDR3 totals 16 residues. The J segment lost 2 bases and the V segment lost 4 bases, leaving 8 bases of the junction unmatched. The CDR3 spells CASSHWTGDPTDTQYF. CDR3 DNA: TGTGCCAGCAGCCATTGGACAGGGGACCCCACAGATACGCAGTATTTT.